This T cell receptor (beta chain) is from a study of T-cell reconstitution after alpha-beta-depleted transplantation in children. Germline V gives CDR1 MNHEY, CDR2 SVGEGT. V shed 2 bases and J shed 5 bases, with 4 bases lying between them. The CDR3 covers 12 residues. During its preparation, the TCRbeta library received unique molecular identifiers. TCRdb reprocessed the PCR reads with MiXCR, giving one entry per CDR3 protein. This sample carries approximately 590,000 distinct CDR3 sequences, about 10% of them seen once, and the ten largest clones take roughly 4%. The sequence was collected from a human donor who donated a stem cell graft to a child with acute myeloid leukemia. This sample comprised PBMCs from the stem cell graft donor, obtained from the stem cell graft. The chain is built from TRBV6-2 or TRBV6-3 and TRBJ1-5; D is unclear. The CDR3 sequence is CASSYPYQPQHF. The CDR3 region has the DNA TGTGCCAGCAGTTACCCTTATCAGCCCCAGCATTTT.